A single T cell receptor (beta chain) is shown here with its context. The CDR3 runs to 13 residues. The V end lost 0 bases, the J end lost 10 bases, and 12 bases lay between the germline ends. Germline CDR1 reads SEHNR; CDR2 reads FQNEAQ (reference sequence). Method: immunoSEQ multiplex PCR; TCRdb's copy keeps in-frame clones and lacks some. In the table there are over 90,000 clones, roughly 87% of which are singletons. This sample was taken from a study of blood T cell repertoires in COVID-19. The chain is built from TRBV7-9 and TRBJ1-1; D remains ambiguous. The clonotype was recovered from a human donor in a cohort sampled during active COVID-19. The sample was peripheral blood. The CDR3 sequence: CASSLALEGLAFF. Written as DNA, the CDR3 is TGTGCCAGCAGCTTAGCGCTCGAGGGTTTAGCTTTCTTT.